Listed here are 8 T cell receptor beta chains from one sample, sequenced in a study of blood T cell repertoires in COVID-19. Clones were read by immunoSEQ multiplex PCR, and TCRdb kept only the in-frame ones, dropping some. The repertoire holds 350,000 to 450,000 clones, with 89% as singletons. The material sequenced was peripheral blood. These receptors all stem from a woman aged 40-49 years with COVID-19, enrolled during active disease.

This clone was recorded a few times. The gene calls are TRBV7-2 and TRBJ1-1; D not certain. Between the trimmed V and J ends, which lost 4 bases and 9 bases, there was a span of 15 bases. The CDR3 spans 13 residues. The germline CDR1 and CDR2 sequences are SGHTA and FQGNSA. In nucleotides, the CDR3 is TGTGCCAGCAGCTCCTTAGCGGGGTTCCAAGCTTTCTTT. This sequence encodes CASSSLAGFQAFF.

Remarks on this clone: Different DNA sequences within this sample yield the same CDR3. The chain has TRBV7-3 and TRBJ2-7, with 9 bases aligning to TRBD1. V shed 5 bases, J shed 6 bases, and the junction held 5 bases outside the gene matches. Germline V gives CDR1 SGHTA, CDR2 FQGTGA. The CDR3 has 13 amino acids. CDR3 sequence: CASSLGQGTEQYF. The CDR3 DNA follows: TGTGCCAGCAGCCTGGGACAGGGCACCGAGCAGTACTTC.

The chain has TRBV6-6 and TRBJ1-3, with D uncertain. The V gene lost 6 bases and the J gene lost 2 bases, with 14 bases spanning the gap. The CDR3 runs to 15 residues. Per the germline V gene, CDR1 is MNHNY and CDR2 is SVGAGI (reference sequence). In nucleotides, the CDR3 is TGTGCCAGCAGCAAGACCGACACAGCTGGAAACACCATATATTTT. It specifies CASSKTDTAGNTIYF.

The CDR3 DNA reads as TGTGCCAGCAGCCAGGGGCTAGCGGGAGGAACAGATACGCAGTATTTT. It codes for CASSQGLAGGTDTQYF. The rearrangement links TRBV9 to TRBJ2-3; TRBD2 aligns across 11 bases. CDR3 length equals 16 residues. The V and J ends lost 4 bases and 3 bases, in that order; junction bases with no gene match: 7. Germline CDR1 is SGDLS and CDR2 is YYNGEE. The variable domain in full, completed from reference TRBV9 and TRBJ2-3, reads DSGVTQTPKHLITATGQRVTLRCSPRSGDLSVYWYQQSLDQGLQFLIQYYNGEERAKGNILERFSAQQFPDLHSELNLSSLELGDSALYFCASSQGLAGGTDTQYFGPGTRLTVL.

This chain joins TRBV6-4 and TRBJ2-1; 7 bases align to TRBD2. The length of the CDR3 is 13 residues. V was clipped by 5 bases and J by 5 bases; unmatched bases: 3. From germline, CDR1 is MRHNA and CDR2 SNTAGT. The CDR3 nucleotides are TGTGCCAGCAGTAAGCGGGAAGACAATGAGCAGTTCTTC. Protein product: CASSKREDNEQFF.

This clone appeared a few times. The chain employs TRBV27 and TRBJ2-7; 10 nucleotides agree with TRBD1. Per the germline V gene, CDR1 is MNHEY and CDR2 is SMNVEV (reference sequence). The CDR3 length is 14 residues. The V and J ends lost 6 bases and 5 bases, in that order; junction bases with no gene match: 7. The CDR3 DNA reads as TGTGCCAGCAGCCGTCCGGGACAGGGGCACGAGCAGTACTTC. It encodes CASSRPGQGHEQYF.

This clone showed up just once. The chain couples TRBV19 to TRBJ1-6, with D tentatively TRBD1 (6 bases). V dropped 3 bases and J dropped 10 bases, with 13 bases sitting between them. CDR3 length equals 14 residues. The germline V gene encodes CDR1 LNHDA and CDR2 SQIVND (reference sequence). The CDR3 region has the DNA TGTGCCAGTAGTATGGCAGGGGAAGAATCACCCCTCCACTTT. Its translation is CASSMAGEESPLHF.

CDR3 in amino acids: CASSQATTSGGAETQYF. CDR3 sequence (DNA): TGTGCCAGCAGCCAAGCAACTACTAGCGGGGGGGCGGAGACCCAGTACTTC. The gene calls are TRBV4-2 and TRBJ2-5; 13 positions match TRBD2. Germline V gene data show CDR1 as LGHNA and CDR2 as YNFKEQ. V was clipped by 1 base and J by 5 bases; unmatched bases: 7. This CDR3 has 17 residues.